What follows describes a single TCR beta chain. Its target is unknown. The trim removed 7 bases at V and 3 bases at J, leaving 5 bases unmatched. Germline assignment: CDR1 LNHDA and CDR2 SQIVND (reference sequence). The CDR3 loop spans 14 amino acids. The data were obtained in a study of cytomegalovirus exposure and HLA in healthy donors. Whole-study results and caveats: Indistinguishable V segments such as TRBV6-2 and TRBV6-3 were excluded. Sequencing depth across donors, presence/absence analyses assumed, was roughly uniform.

Amplification used 60 Vbeta primers and 13 Jbeta primers. The protocol was immunoSEQ multiplex PCR, while the TCRdb copy is restricted to in-frame clones and leaves out a portion. Its listing shows 85,000 to 110,000 clones. The sequence was obtained from a man in his forties in good health and CMV-seronegative. Sequenced: PBMCs. The chain uses TRBV19 and TRBJ2-3, with TRBD1 matching 9 bases. CDR3 sequence reads: CASTVQGATDTQYF. In nucleotides, the CDR3 is TGTGCCAGTACCGTACAGGGGGCAACAGATACGCAGTATTTT.